The rows below give T cell receptor beta chains drawn from one sample of a study of cytomegalovirus exposure and HLA in healthy donors. Libraries were prepared by immunoSEQ multiplex PCR; TCRdb keeps only in-frame clonotypes and omits some of them. This table holds roughly 330,000 clones, roughly 87% found once. Material: PBMCs. Receptors originate from a woman aged 25-40 years in good health and CMV-seropositive. Both conserved end residues are part of each CDR3. A D gene is named only where the DNA matches it firmly. Only some rows state a clone size, as once, few, many or a class for expanded clones.

D gene	clone size	V gene	J gene	CDR3 protein	CDR3 DNA
NA	NA	TRBV15	TRBJ1-4	CATSRAPPRGLGEKLFF	TGTGCCACCAGCAGAGCCCCTCCTCGAGGGCTGGGAGAAAAACTGTTTTTT
TRBD1	NA	TRBV2	TRBJ2-7	CASSESPLGGGYSYEQYF	TGTGCCAGCAGTGAAAGCCCCCTAGGGGGCGGGTATTCCTACGAGCAGTACTTC
TRBD1	NA	TRBV5-4	TRBJ2-1	CATERWDRVIGDEQFF	TGTGCCACCGAGAGGTGGGACAGGGTCATCGGGGATGAGCAGTTCTTC
TRBD2	NA	TRBV30	TRBJ2-5	CAWSALAGWEETQYF	TGTGCCTGGAGTGCTTTAGCGGGATGGGAAGAGACCCAGTACTTC
NA	NA	TRBV28	TRBJ1-1	CASHLRDGVIEAFF	TGTGCCAGCCACCTCCGGGACGGCGTAATAGAAGCTTTCTTT
NA	few	TRBV7-9	TRBJ1-2	CASSPLVLTDTF	TGTGCCAGCAGCCCGCTGGTCTTAACCGACACCTTC
NA	NA	TRBV7-3	TRBJ1-1	CASSLAPDGEAFF	TGTGCCAGCAGCTTAGCTCCGGACGGTGAAGCTTTCTTT
NA	NA	TRBV25-1	TRBJ1-4	CASSERGLLEKLFF	TGTGCCAGCAGTGAAAGGGGTCTCCTTGAAAAACTGTTTTTT
NA	NA	TRBV28	TRBJ1-1	CAIENSGSWNTEAFF	TGTGCCATCGAAAATTCGGGTTCCTGGAACACTGAAGCTTTCTTT
NA	NA	TRBV5-1	TRBJ2-1	CASSPPSGGLNEQFF	TGCGCCAGCAGCCCCCCTTCAGGAGGCCTCAATGAGCAGTTCTTC
NA	NA	TRBV30	TRBJ1-2	CAWTTGSLYGYTF	TGTGCCTGGACAACCGGGAGCCTCTATGGCTACACCTTC
TRBD1	NA	TRBV30	TRBJ2-7	CAWSVKQGNRYEQYF	TGTGCCTGGAGTGTAAAACAGGGGAACCGTTACGAGCAGTACTTC
NA	NA	TRBV7-9	TRBJ1-1	CASLGTPHTEAFF	TGTGCCAGCCTTGGGACCCCTCACACTGAAGCTTTCTTT
TRBD1	NA	TRBV28	TRBJ2-7	CASSSHRQGVPYEQYF	TGTGCCAGCAGTTCTCACCGACAGGGGGTTCCCTACGAGCAGTACTTC
NA	NA	TRBV15	TRBJ2-5	CATSRGSEETQYF	TGTGCCACCAGCAGAGGTAGTGAAGAGACCCAGTACTTC
TRBD2	NA	TRBV13	TRBJ2-2	CASIEPGRGTGELFF	TGTGCCAGCATCGAACCCGGGAGGGGAACCGGGGAGCTGTTTTTT
TRBD1	NA	TRBV14	TRBJ1-2	CASSQDTVLRQGHGYTF	TGTGCCAGCAGCCAAGATACCGTCCTTCGACAGGGGCATGGCTACACCTTC
NA	NA	TRBV11-2	TRBJ1-4	CASSLGVGTNEKLFF	TGTGCCAGCAGCTTGGGGGTTGGGACTAATGAAAAACTGTTTTTT
TRBD2	NA	TRBV7-2	TRBJ2-5	CASSLISGGVQETQYF	TGTGCCAGCAGCTTGATCAGCGGGGGAGTGCAAGAGACCCAGTACTTC
NA	NA	TRBV18	TRBJ1-4	CASSPGSTDEKLFF	TGTGCCAGCTCACCAGGTTCAACAGATGAAAAACTGTTTTTT
NA	NA	TRBV7-3	TRBJ1-5	CASSQGSNQPQHF	TGTGCCAGCTCCCAGGGTAGCAATCAGCCCCAGCATTTT
TRBD2	NA	TRBV5-1	TRBJ2-1	CASSLAQRGPLYNEQFF	TGCGCCAGCAGCTTGGCCCAGCGGGGTCCCCTTTACAATGAGCAGTTCTTC
NA	NA	TRBV9	TRBJ1-5	CASSLRDTNQPQHF	TGTGCCAGCAGCCTACGGGACACCAATCAGCCCCAGCATTTT
TRBD1	NA	TRBV2	TRBJ2-7	CARGQGTYEQYF	TGTGCCAGGGGACAGGGAACCTACGAGCAGTACTTC
TRBD1	NA	TRBV6-5	TRBJ2-3	CASSGTDFGTDTQYF	TGTGCCAGCAGCGGGACAGATTTCGGCACAGATACGCAGTATTTT